This passage covers 14 T cell receptor beta chains from one sample sequenced in a study of response to subunit inactivated influenza vaccine. TCRdb analysed the RT-PCR reads with MiXCR anew, one entry per CDR3 protein. The table lists approximately 680,000 distinct CDR3 sequences, 15% to 19% of them singletons. The sequencing used PBMCs from blood, collected about 13 days after vaccination. Source of these receptors: a man aged 50 or older who received an inactivated influenza vaccine.

This clonotype has just a few counts. V gene TRBV12-3 or TRBV12-4 combines with J gene TRBJ1-2; the D is unclear. Trimming took off 4 bases at V and 4 bases at J, with 13 bases between the two ends. This CDR3 has 14 amino acids. In DNA, the CDR3 is TGTGCCAGCAGTTGGAGGTCCTTTGGCTATGGCTACACCTTC. This encodes CASSWRSFGYGYTF.

This clonotype was found many times. This chain connects TRBV29-1 to TRBJ2-3, with 7 nucleotides matching TRBD1. The V segment lost 3 bases and the J segment 5 bases; nucleotides outside the gene matches: 5. This CDR3 contains 13 residues. Germline-derived CDR1 and CDR2 are SQVTM and ANQGSEA. In DNA, the CDR3 is TGCAGCGTTGAGGCAGGGGGTTTAGATACGCAGTATTTT. As protein: CSVEAGGLDTQYF.

V usage is TRBV5-6 and J usage is TRBJ1-1; D is ambiguous. This CDR3 region has 15 residues. Trimming shortened V by 1 base and J by 4 bases, and 14 bases separated the two germline ends. The germline CDR1 and CDR2 sequences are SGHDT and YYEEEE. The CDR3 here is CASSLIAPIGTEAFF. The CDR3 coding sequence is TGTGCCAGCAGCTTGATCGCCCCCATAGGCACTGAAGCTTTCTTT.

The genes are TRBV5-1 and TRBJ2-6; 9 bases are a match to TRBD1. Germline CDR1 reads SGHRS; CDR2 reads YFSETQ. The CDR3 spans 20 residues. Trimming took 0 bases from V and 1 from J; bases not matched to a gene: 11. Written as DNA, the CDR3 is TGCGCCAGCAGCTTGGTTCGGGACAGGGTCTATAGGTCTGGGGCCAACGTCCTGACTTTC. As protein: CASSLVRDRVYRSGANVLTF.

This clonotype turned up a few times. This chain joins TRBV7-2 and TRBJ2-1; 7 bases match TRBD2. Germline-derived CDR1 and CDR2 are SGHTA and FQGNSA. The V segment lost 5 bases and the J segment 4 bases; nucleotides outside the gene matches: 11. CDR3 length equals 16 residues. CDR3 nucleotides: TGTGCCAGCAGCCCTAACCGGGACTACCTTTACAATGAGCAGTTCTTC. Its translation: CASSPNRDYLYNEQFF. The whole variable domain, remainder taken from reference TRBV7-2 and TRBJ2-1, is GAGVSQSPSNKVTEKGKDVELRCDPISGHTALYWYRQSLGQGLEFLIYFQGNSAPDKSGLPSDRFSAERTGGSVSTLTIQRTQQEDSAVYLCASSPNRDYLYNEQFFGPGTRLTVL.

This chain connects TRBV28 to TRBJ1-1; 10 positions match TRBD1. The CDR3 length is 17 residues. V was pared by 5 bases and J by 8 bases, with 17 bases of the junction left unmatched. From germline, CDR1 is MDHEN and CDR2 SYDVKM. The DNA for the CDR3 is TGTGCCAGCAGTGTGACAGGGGGCGCGAGGGGGATCGGAGAAGCTTTCTTT. Translated: CASSVTGGARGIGEAFF. Full variable domain (remainder filled in from reference TRBV28 and TRBJ1-1): DVKVTQSSRYLVKRTGEKVFLECVQDMDHENMFWYRQDPGLGLRLIYFSYDVKMKEKGDIPEGYSVSREKKERFSLILESASTNQTSMYLCASSVTGGARGIGEAFFGQGTRLTVV.

This clonotype was seen only a few times. This chain links TRBV7-2 with TRBJ2-1, with TRBD2 matching 13 bases. V shed 4 bases, J shed 4 bases, and the junction held 7 bases outside the gene matches. Germline V gene sequence: CDR1 SGHTA, CDR2 FQGNSA. The CDR3 totals 17 residues. CDR3 region: CASSSGLAGTQYNEQFF. The CDR3 DNA sequence: TGTGCCAGCAGCTCGGGACTAGCGGGGACACAATACAATGAGCAGTTCTTC.

The chain is built from TRBV9 and TRBJ2-1, with TRBD2 identical over 9 bases. The germline V gene encodes CDR1 SGDLS and CDR2 YYNGEE. The CDR3 consists of 16 residues. The J segment lost 4 bases and the V segment lost 0 bases, leaving 5 bases of the junction unmatched. CDR3 sequence reads: CASSVGGSGSYNEQFF. Here the CDR3 DNA reads TGTGCCAGCAGCGTAGGTGGTAGCGGGAGTTACAATGAGCAGTTCTTC.

This chain connects TRBV5-6 to TRBJ1-2, with 9 bases identical to TRBD1. The CDR3 runs to 14 residues. Germline V gives CDR1 SGHDT, CDR2 YYEEEE. The V gene end was trimmed by 6 bases and the J gene end by 4 bases; junction bases not matched to a gene: 7. The CDR3 sequence: CASIGTGMIYGYTF. In DNA, the CDR3 is TGTGCCAGCATCGGGACAGGGATGATCTATGGCTACACCTTC.

This clonotype was recorded many times. The chain couples TRBV12-3 or TRBV12-4 to TRBJ2-2; 8 positions agree with TRBD2. After removal of 7 bases from V and 6 bases from J, the junction contained 10 bases not matched to a gene. The CDR3 runs to 15 residues. CDR3: CASIFAAGGSGELFF. In DNA, the CDR3 is TGTGCCAGCATCTTTGCGGCGGGAGGATCCGGGGAGCTGTTTTTT.

The V call is TRBV27, the J call TRBJ1-2; 9 bases align to TRBD1. The CDR3 contains 17 residues. The trim removed 1 base at V and 2 bases at J, leaving 8 bases unmatched. The germline V gene has CDR1 MNHEY and CDR2 SMNVEV (reference sequence). CDR3 nucleotide sequence: TGTGCCAGCAGTTTATTGGGGACAGGGAGTGGAAACTATGGCTACACCTTC. Protein sequence: CASSLLGTGSGNYGYTF.

At least ten counts were recorded for this clonotype. The chain uses TRBV6-1 and TRBJ2-7; 7 nucleotides match TRBD1. In germline, CDR1 is MNHNS, CDR2 SASEGT. The CDR3 sequence is 14 residues long. The junction had 12 bases not matched to a gene; V was cut back by 6 bases and J by 7 bases. As DNA, the CDR3 is TGTGCCAGCAGCGGACAGGTCCTAAGTGGGGAGCAGTACTTC. It codes for CASSGQVLSGEQYF.

This clonotype was seen a handful of times. The chain joins TRBV12-3 or TRBV12-4 to TRBJ2-1, with a weak D call TRBD2 (5 bases). The V end was cut by 1 base, the J end by 8 bases, with 12 bases between. The CDR3 totals 14 residues. The CDR3 DNA reads as TGTGCCAGCAGTTTAGTGGGCGCGAGGGATGAGCAGTTCTTC. As protein: CASSLVGARDEQFF.

The chain combines TRBV7-2 with TRBJ2-7; D is ambiguous. The V gene's germline CDR1 is SGHTA and CDR2 FQGNSA. This CDR3 spans 15 amino acids. Trimming removed 4 bases at V and 2 bases at J, with 15 bases between. CDR3 bases: TGTGCCAGCAGCTCCCAAGCCCGGACCGCCTACGAGCAGTACTTC. This gives the protein CASSSQARTAYEQYF.